This TCR beta chain was found in a study of blood T cell repertoires in COVID-19. Study at large: Sources were T cells, B-cell-depleted T cells, or PBMCs; the material itself was cDNA or gDNA.

The data were produced by immunoSEQ multiplex PCR, yet TCRdb's version contains in-frame clones alone and is incomplete. Among 90,000 to 110,000 clones listed, 81% were seen once. The CDR3 has 13 amino acids. Trimming cost V 5 bases and J 3 bases; bases outside gene matches: 3. Germline assignment: CDR1 SGHNT and CDR2 YENEEA. The rearrangement uses TRBV11-3 and TRBJ2-5; 7 bases match TRBD1. The clonotype comes from a man older than 75 with acute or convalescent COVID-19. Sequenced material: peripheral blood. DNA for the CDR3: TGTGCCAGCAGCCATCAGGGGGAAGAGACCCAGTACTTC. This encodes CASSHQGEETQYF.